Each of the 10 T cell receptor beta chains below was sequenced from the same sample in a study of long-term antiretroviral therapy in people with HIV. Sequencing relied on immunoSEQ assay v3.0, run at survey level. Sequencing was performed with immunoSEQ multiplex PCR; in TCRdb, only in-frame clones are kept and a portion is missing. Altogether 11,000 or so clones are present, roughly 85% being singletons, with the ten largest covering roughly 12%. The sequences come from unsorted PBMCs, collected 1.2 years after starting antiretroviral therapy. The receptors originated from a man between 40 and 49 years old with HIV.

This rearrangement joins TRBV6-6 to TRBJ2-3; D is possibly TRBD1 or TRBD2 (5 bases each). The CDR3 consists of 16 residues. The V and J ends lost 3 bases and 2 bases respectively, with 15 bases between them. Germline-derived CDR1 and CDR2 are MNHNY and SVGAGI (reference sequence). CDR3 in DNA: TGTGCCAGCAGTTATATCCCACCGGGACCCACAGATACGCAGTATTTT. Its protein is CASSYIPPGPTDTQYF.

CDR3 region: CASSAYGGVAELFF. The CDR3, as DNA: TGTGCCAGCAGCGCCTATGGGGGGGTTGCGGAGCTGTTTTTT. This sequence joins TRBV9 and TRBJ2-2; 7 bases fit TRBD2. The J segment lost 10 bases and the V segment lost 3 bases, leaving 9 bases of the junction unmatched. The CDR3 is made up of 14 amino acids. Germline V gene data show CDR1 as SGDLS and CDR2 as YYNGEE.

The genes are TRBV28 and TRBJ2-7; 7 positions match TRBD2. The germline V gene has CDR1 MDHEN and CDR2 SYDVKM. CDR3 size: 14 residues. V was clipped by 6 bases and J by 2 bases; unmatched bases: 7. As DNA, the CDR3 is TGTGCCAGCAGATTAGCGGGCGGGACCTACGAGCAGTACTTC. The encoded protein is CASRLAGGTYEQYF. Based on the CDR3 plus reference TRBV28 and TRBJ2-7, the full variable domain is DVKVTQSSRYLVKRTGEKVFLECVQDMDHENMFWYRQDPGLGLRLIYFSYDVKMKEKGDIPEGYSVSREKKERFSLILESASTNQTSMYLCASRLAGGTYEQYFGPGTRLTVT.

The V call is TRBV29-1, the J call TRBJ1-1; D not certain. The CDR3 sequence is 13 residues long. V lost 7 bases and J 6 bases, leaving 18 bases between the germline ends. Germline-derived CDR1 and CDR2 are SQVTM and ANQGSEA. DNA for the CDR3: TGCAGCGCCCGACTTGCCCTCGGGTCTGAAGCTTTCTTT. Its translation: CSARLALGSEAFF.

The chain uses TRBV30 and TRBJ1-5; D is perhaps TRBD1 (5 bases). The CDR3 contains 13 residues. The V gene lost 4 bases and the J gene lost 6 bases, with 13 bases spanning the gap. Germline CDR1 and CDR2: GTSNPN and SVGIG (reference sequence). In DNA form, the CDR3 reads TGTGCCTGGACTAGGGGCGGGGGTCAGCCCCAGCATTTT. Protein: CAWTRGGGQPQHF.

The chain carries TRBV29-1 and TRBJ2-7; 10 bases are a match to TRBD1. The CDR3 runs 15 residues. The junction had 6 bases not matched to a gene; V was cut back by 1 base and J by 3 bases. The germline V gene has CDR1 SQVTM and CDR2 ANQGSEA. The CDR3 nucleotides read TGCAGCGTTGAAGCTCCCGACAGGGGGCACTACGAGCAGTACTTC. It codes for CSVEAPDRGHYEQYF.

This chain links TRBV5-1 with TRBJ2-4; 10 positions match TRBD1. Germline trimming cut 7 bases from V and 0 bases from J; bases unmatched to any gene: 7. The CDR3 consists of 16 residues. CDR1 SGHRS and CDR2 YFSETQ come from the germline V gene. The CDR3 region has the DNA TGCGCCAGCGGGCTCGGGACAGGGGTAGCCAAAAACATTCAGTACTTC. It translates to CASGLGTGVAKNIQYF.

The chain carries TRBV6-5 and TRBJ1-5; D is ambiguous. Trimming left V 0 bases short and J 1 base short, with 4 bases between. Looked up from germline, CDR1 is MNHEY and CDR2 is SVGAGI. CDR3 size: 14 residues. In DNA, the CDR3 is TGTGCCAGCAGTTACTCTCAGAGCAATCAGCCCCAGCATTTT. This gives the protein CASSYSQSNQPQHF.

This clone was picked up one time. The J gene is TRBJ2-7, the V gene TRBV5-1, with D perhaps TRBD2 (7 bases). This CDR3 region has 15 residues. The V and J ends lost 4 bases and 6 bases respectively, with 20 bases between them. The germline gives CDR1 SGHRS, CDR2 YFSETQ. In DNA, the CDR3 is TGCGCCAGCAGCCAATGGACAGCGGGACGGTCCGAGCAGTACTTC. Its translation is CASSQWTAGRSEQYF. The full variable domain, in which reference TRBV5-1 and TRBJ2-7 provide the parts outside the CDR3, is KAGVTQTPRYLIKTRGQQVTLSCSPISGHRSVSWYQQTPGQGLQFLFEYFSETQRNKGNFPGRFSGRQFSNSRSEMNVSTLELGDSALYLCASSQWTAGRSEQYFGPGTRLTVT.

The chain has TRBV9 and TRBJ2-7; maybe TRBD2 (6 bases). The CDR3 is 16 amino acids. V shed 4 bases and J shed 0 bases, with 17 bases lying between them. Germline-derived CDR1 and CDR2 are SGDLS and YYNGEE. The CDR3 reads CASSPRPAGLSYEQYF. Here the CDR3 DNA reads TGTGCCAGCAGCCCGCGACCCGCGGGGCTCTCCTACGAGCAGTACTTC. Combining the CDR3 with reference TRBV9 and TRBJ2-7 gives the whole variable domain DSGVTQTPKHLITATGQRVTLRCSPRSGDLSVYWYQQSLDQGLQFLIQYYNGEERAKGNILERFSAQQFPDLHSELNLSSLELGDSALYFCASSPRPAGLSYEQYFGPGTRLTVT.